The 8 T cell receptor beta chains below come from one sample, sequenced in a study of vaccination and CD4 T cells after COVID-19. These receptors have no identified antigens. The treatment is: roughly 10-day PBMC culture with coronavirus spike peptide pools or control peptides (ViraFEST assay). Sequencing of cultured CD4+ T cell DNA used the Oncomine TCR Beta short-read assay. TCRdb reanalysed the PCR reads using MiXCR and keeps one entry per CDR3 protein. The repertoire holds roughly 9,000 distinct CDR3 sequences, with approximately 48% as singletons. Source material: CD4+ T cells from blood, cultured in vitro. All receptors derive from a human donor who had recovered from COVID-19.

The J gene is TRBJ2-7, the V gene TRBV6-4, with 8 nucleotides matching TRBD2. The CDR3 totals 16 residues. Germline V gene data show CDR1 as MRHNA and CDR2 as SNTAGT. V gave up 1 base and J gave up 6 bases; unmatched junction bases: 11. In DNA form, the CDR3 reads TGTGCCAGCAGTGACTGGTTGCGGGGGGAGATCCCCGAGCAGTACTTC. Translated, it gives CASSDWLRGEIPEQYF.

The chain couples TRBV7-3 to TRBJ2-3, with unresolved D. The CDR3 runs to 14 residues. Germline V gene data show CDR1 as SGHTA and CDR2 as FQGTGA. V dropped 2 bases and J dropped 1 base, with 7 bases sitting between them. DNA for the CDR3: TGTGCCAGCAGCTTATCGGGTGGCACAGATACGCAGTATTTT. Translating gives CASSLSGGTDTQYF.

The chain links TRBV20-1 to TRBJ1-3; tentatively, D is TRBD1 (6 bases). The V gene lost 3 bases and the J gene lost 3 bases, with 12 bases spanning the gap. The CDR3 contains 14 residues. The germline CDR1 and CDR2 sequences are DFQATT and SNEGSKA (reference sequence). Here the CDR3 reads CSAREGGIGNTIYF. In DNA, the CDR3 is TGCAGTGCTAGGGAGGGGGGAATTGGAAACACCATATATTTT.

This sequence joins TRBV11-2 and TRBJ2-7, with 7 bases aligning to TRBD2. CDR1 and CDR2 (germline): SGHAT, FQNNGV. V lost 5 bases to trimming and J lost 4 bases; unmatched junction nucleotides: 11. The CDR3 sequence is 15 residues long. CDR3 region: CASSTPLRGSYEQYF. The CDR3 DNA follows: TGTGCCAGCAGCACCCCTCTTCGCGGGAGTTACGAGCAGTACTTC.

This clonotype is medium-sized within its sample. This chain links TRBV27 with TRBJ1-2; 8 nucleotides agree with TRBD1. In germline, CDR1 is MNHEY, CDR2 SMNVEV (reference sequence). The ends lost 6 bases at V and 8 bases at J; junction bases unmatched: 14. This CDR3 comprises 15 residues. The CDR3 DNA follows: TGTGCCAGCAGCCAACGTGGACAGGGAAGAGGGGGCTACACCTTC. Its protein product is CASSQRGQGRGGYTF.

The genes are TRBV12-3 or TRBV12-4 and TRBJ1-1; D perhaps matches TRBD1 (6 bases). The CDR3 is 14 residues long. Trimming cost V 6 bases and J 13 bases, with 24 bases left between them. The CDR3 region has the DNA TGTGCCAGCAGCGGACAGATGGCGGGCACTCTTGATTTCTTT. It codes for CASSGQMAGTLDFF.

V is TRBV6-2 or TRBV6-3 and J is TRBJ1-1, with D uncertain. The V and J ends lost 1 base and 4 bases respectively, with 16 bases between them. The germline V gene encodes CDR1 MNHEY and CDR2 SVGEGT. This CDR3 region has 16 residues. CDR3 bases: TGTGCCAGCAGTTACTTACCGGCACCATGGGGCACTGAAGCTTTCTTT. Protein: CASSYLPAPWGTEAFF.

This clonotype was seen a few times. The chain is built from TRBV7-2 and TRBJ2-7, with a tentative D call TRBD1 (5 bases). The CDR3 runs to 14 residues. Germline lookup yields CDR1 SGHTA and CDR2 FQGNSA. Trimming pared 3 bases from V and 1 base from J, leaving 10 bases between. The CDR3 DNA reads as TGTGCCAGCAGCTTGACAGTCACTTCCTACGAGCAGTACTTC. Translated: CASSLTVTSYEQYF.